Sequencing of this TCR beta chain was carried out in a study of blood T cell repertoires in COVID-19. The protocol was immunoSEQ multiplex PCR, while the TCRdb copy is restricted to in-frame clones and leaves out a portion. The sample contains a few hundred thousand clones, 85% of which appear only once. Sequencing used peripheral blood. The receptor was derived from a woman between 45 and 60 years old with active or convalescent COVID-19.

Here the CDR3 reads CASSPTDGRGDTQYF. As DNA, the CDR3 is TGTGCCAGCAGCCCCACCGACGGGAGGGGAGATACGCAGTATTTT. V usage is TRBV28 and J usage is TRBJ2-3, with 8 bases identical to TRBD2. Germline assignment: CDR1 MDHEN and CDR2 SYDVKM. Trimming removed 6 bases from V and 5 bases from J; junction bases left unmatched: 10. This CDR3 has 15 residues.